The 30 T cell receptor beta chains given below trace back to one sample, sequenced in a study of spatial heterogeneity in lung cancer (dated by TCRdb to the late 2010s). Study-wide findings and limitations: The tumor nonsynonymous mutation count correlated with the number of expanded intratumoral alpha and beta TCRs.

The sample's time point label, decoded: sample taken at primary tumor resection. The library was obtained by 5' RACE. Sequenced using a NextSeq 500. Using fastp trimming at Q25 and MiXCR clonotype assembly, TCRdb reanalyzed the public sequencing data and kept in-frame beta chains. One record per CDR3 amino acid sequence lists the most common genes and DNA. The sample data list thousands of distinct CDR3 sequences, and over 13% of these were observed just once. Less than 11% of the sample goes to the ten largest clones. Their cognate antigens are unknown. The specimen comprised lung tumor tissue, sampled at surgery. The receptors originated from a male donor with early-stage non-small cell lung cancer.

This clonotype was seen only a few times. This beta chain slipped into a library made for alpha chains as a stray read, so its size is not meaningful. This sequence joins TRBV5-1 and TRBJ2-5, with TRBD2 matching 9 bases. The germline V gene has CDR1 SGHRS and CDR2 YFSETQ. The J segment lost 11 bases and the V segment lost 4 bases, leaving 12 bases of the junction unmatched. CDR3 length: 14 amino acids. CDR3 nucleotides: TGCGCCAGCAGCCCCGGGGTAGCGGGGGCCCATCAGTACTTC. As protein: CASSPGVAGAHQYF.

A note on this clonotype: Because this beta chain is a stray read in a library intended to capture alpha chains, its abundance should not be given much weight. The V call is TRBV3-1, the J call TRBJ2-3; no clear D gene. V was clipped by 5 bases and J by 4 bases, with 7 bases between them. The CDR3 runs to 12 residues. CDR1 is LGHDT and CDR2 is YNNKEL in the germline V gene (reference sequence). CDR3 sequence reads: CASSNRPDTQYF. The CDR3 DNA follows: TGTGCCAGCAGCAATCGACCAGATACGCAGTATTTT.

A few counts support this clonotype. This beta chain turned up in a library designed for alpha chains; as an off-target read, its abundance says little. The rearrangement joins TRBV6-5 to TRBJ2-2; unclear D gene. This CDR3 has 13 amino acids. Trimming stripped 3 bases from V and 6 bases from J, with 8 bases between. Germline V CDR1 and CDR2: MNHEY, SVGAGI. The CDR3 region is CASSYIKSGELFF. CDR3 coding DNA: TGTGCCAGCAGTTATATTAAGTCCGGGGAGCTGTTTTTT.

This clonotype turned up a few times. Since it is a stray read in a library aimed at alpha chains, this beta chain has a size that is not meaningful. CDR3 loop: CATTWSQVQYF. DNA of the CDR3: TGTGCCACCACCTGGTCGCAAGTGCAGTATTTT. The J gene is TRBJ2-3, the V gene TRBV7-2, with D unresolved. The CDR3 spans 11 residues. CDR1 and CDR2 from the germline V gene are SGHTA and FQGNSA. Trimming left V 10 bases short and J 11 bases short, with 16 bases between.

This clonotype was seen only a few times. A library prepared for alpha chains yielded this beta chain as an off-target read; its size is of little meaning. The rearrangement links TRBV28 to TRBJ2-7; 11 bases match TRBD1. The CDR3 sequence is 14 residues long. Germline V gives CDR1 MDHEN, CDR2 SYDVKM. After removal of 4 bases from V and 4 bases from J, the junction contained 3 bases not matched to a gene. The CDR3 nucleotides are TGTGCCAGCAGTTCGGACAGGGGGCAATACGAGCAGTACTTC. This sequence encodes CASSSDRGQYEQYF.

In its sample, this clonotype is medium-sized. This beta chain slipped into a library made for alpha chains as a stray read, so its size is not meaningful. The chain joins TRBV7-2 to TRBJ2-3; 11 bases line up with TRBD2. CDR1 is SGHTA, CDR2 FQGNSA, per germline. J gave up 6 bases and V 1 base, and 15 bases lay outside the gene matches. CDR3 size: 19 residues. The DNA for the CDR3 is TGTGCCAGCAGCTTAGTCGGGACTAGCGGAGCCGGGGTAGTGGATACGCAGTATTTT. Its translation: CASSLVGTSGAGVVDTQYF.

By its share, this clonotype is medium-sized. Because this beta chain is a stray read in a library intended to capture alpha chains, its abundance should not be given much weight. CDR3: CASSQGQGAYEQYF. CDR3 nucleotides: TGCGCCAGCAGCCAAGGTCAGGGAGCTTACGAGCAGTACTTC. The V and J genes are TRBV4-1 and TRBJ2-7; D is tentatively TRBD1 or TRBD2 (5 bases each). Trimming removed 1 base from V and 4 bases from J, with 11 bases in between. CDR3 size: 14 residues. Per the germline V gene, CDR1 is MGHRA and CDR2 is YSYEKL.

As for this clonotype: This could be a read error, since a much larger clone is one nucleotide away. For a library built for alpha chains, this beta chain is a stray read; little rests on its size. As DNA, the CDR3 is TGCGCCGGCAGCCAAGAAGGGGGGGCGCGGACTGAAGCTTTCTTT. Protein: CAGSQEGGARTEAFF. The chain has TRBV4-3 and TRBJ1-1, with D possibly matching TRBD1 (6 bases). In germline, CDR1 is LGHNA, CDR2 YSLEER. This CDR3 spans 15 amino acids.

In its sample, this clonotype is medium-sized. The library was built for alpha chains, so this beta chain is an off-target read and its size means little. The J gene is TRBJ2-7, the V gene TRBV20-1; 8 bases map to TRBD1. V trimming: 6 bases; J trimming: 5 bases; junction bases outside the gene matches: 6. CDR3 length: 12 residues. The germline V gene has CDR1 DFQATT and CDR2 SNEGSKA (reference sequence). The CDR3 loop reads CSATGTGDEQYF. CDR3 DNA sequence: TGCAGTGCGACCGGGACAGGCGACGAGCAGTACTTC.

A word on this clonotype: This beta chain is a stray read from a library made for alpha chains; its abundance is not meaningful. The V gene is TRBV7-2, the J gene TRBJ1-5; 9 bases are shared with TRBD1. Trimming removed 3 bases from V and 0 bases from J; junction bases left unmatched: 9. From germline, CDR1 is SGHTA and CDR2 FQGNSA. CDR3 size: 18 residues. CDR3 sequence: CASSFGTGFWDSNQPQHF. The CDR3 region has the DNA TGTGCCAGCAGCTTTGGGACAGGGTTTTGGGATAGCAATCAGCCCCAGCATTTT.

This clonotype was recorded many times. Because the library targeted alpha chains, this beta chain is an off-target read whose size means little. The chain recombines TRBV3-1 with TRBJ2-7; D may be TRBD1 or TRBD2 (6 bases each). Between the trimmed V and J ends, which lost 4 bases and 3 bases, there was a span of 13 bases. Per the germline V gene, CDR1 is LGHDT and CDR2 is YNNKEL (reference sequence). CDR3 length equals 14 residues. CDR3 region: CASSLGGHLYEQYF. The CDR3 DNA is TGTGCCAGCAGCCTGGGGGGACACCTCTACGAGCAGTACTTC.

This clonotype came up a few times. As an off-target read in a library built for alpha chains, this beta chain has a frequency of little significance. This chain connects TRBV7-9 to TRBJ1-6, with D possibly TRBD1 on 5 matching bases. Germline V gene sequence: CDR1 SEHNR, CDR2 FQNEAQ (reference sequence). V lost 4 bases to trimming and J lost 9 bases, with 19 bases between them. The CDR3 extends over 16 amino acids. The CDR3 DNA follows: TGTGCCAGCAGCTCCGGGACCCAAAGCAAAAGTTCACCCCTCCACTTT. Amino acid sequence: CASSSGTQSKSSPLHF.

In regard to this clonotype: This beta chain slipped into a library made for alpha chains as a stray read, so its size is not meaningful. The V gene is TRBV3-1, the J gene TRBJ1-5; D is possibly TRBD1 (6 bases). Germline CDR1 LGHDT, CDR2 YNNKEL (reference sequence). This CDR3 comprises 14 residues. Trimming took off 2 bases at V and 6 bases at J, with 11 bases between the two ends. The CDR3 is CASSQMTGGQPQHF. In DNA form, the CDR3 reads TGTGCCAGCAGCCAAATGACAGGCGGTCAGCCCCAGCATTTT.

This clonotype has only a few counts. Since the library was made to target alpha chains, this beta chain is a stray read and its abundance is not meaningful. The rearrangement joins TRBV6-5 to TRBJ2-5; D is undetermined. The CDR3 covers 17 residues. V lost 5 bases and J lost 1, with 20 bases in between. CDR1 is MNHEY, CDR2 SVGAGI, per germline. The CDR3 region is CASSLHLTDPSQETQYF. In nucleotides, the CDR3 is TGTGCCAGCAGTCTCCACCTCACAGATCCTTCCCAAGAGACCCAGTACTTC.

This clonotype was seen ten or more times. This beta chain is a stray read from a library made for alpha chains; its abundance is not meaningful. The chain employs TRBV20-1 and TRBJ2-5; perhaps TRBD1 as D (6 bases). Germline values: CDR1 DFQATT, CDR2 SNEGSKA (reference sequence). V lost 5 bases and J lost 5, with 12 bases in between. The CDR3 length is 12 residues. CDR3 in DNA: TGCAGTGCTGAGGTCCAGGGGGAGACCCAGTACTTC. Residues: CSAEVQGETQYF.

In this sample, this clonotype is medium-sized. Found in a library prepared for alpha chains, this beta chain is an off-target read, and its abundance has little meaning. DNA for the CDR3: TGCAGTGCTAGAGATAACAGGGTATCGCAGCCCCAGCATTTT. Protein product: CSARDNRVSQPQHF. This chain uses TRBV20-1 with TRBJ1-5; possibly TRBD1 for D (6 bases). This CDR3 comprises 14 residues. CDR1 and CDR2 from the germline V gene are DFQATT and SNEGSKA (reference sequence). The V end was cut by 0 bases, the J end by 7 bases, with 13 bases between.

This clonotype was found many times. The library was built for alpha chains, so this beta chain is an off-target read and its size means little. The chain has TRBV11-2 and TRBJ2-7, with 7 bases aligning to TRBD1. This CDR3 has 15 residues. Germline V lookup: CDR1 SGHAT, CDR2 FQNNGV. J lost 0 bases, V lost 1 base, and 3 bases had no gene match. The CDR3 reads CASSLGTGVSYEQYF. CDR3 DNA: TGTGCCAGCAGCTTAGGGACAGGTGTCTCCTACGAGCAGTACTTC.

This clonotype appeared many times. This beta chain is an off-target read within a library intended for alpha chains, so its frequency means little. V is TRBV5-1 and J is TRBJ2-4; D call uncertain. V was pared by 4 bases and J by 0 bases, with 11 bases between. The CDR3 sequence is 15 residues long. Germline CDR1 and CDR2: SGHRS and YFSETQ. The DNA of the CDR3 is TGCGCCAGCAGCCTCGGTGACTTAGCCAAAAACATTCAGTACTTC. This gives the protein CASSLGDLAKNIQYF.

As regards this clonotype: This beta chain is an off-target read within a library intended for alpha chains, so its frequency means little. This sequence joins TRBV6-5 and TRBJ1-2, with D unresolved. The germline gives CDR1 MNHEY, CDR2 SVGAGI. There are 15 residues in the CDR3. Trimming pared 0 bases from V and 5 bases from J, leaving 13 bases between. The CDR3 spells CASSYSTLAGYGYTF. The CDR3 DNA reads TGTGCCAGCAGTTACTCGACTCTGGCAGGTTATGGCTACACCTTC.

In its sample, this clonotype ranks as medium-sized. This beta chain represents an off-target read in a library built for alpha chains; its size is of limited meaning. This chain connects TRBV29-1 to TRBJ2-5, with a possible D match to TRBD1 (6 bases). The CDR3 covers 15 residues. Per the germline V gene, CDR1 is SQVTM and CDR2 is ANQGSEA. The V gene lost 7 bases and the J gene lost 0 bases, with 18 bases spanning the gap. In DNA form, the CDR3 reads TGCAGCGCCCGAACAGGGCTTTTGTACCAAGAGACCCAGTACTTC. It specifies CSARTGLLYQETQYF.

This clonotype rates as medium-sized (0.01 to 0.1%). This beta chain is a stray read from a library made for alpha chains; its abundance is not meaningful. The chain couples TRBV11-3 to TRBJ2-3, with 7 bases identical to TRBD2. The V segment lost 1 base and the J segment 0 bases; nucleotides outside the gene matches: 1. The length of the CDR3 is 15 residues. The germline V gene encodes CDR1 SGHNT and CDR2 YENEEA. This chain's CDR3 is CASSLGTRSTDTQYF. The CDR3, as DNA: TGTGCCAGCAGCTTAGGGACTAGAAGCACAGATACGCAGTATTTT.

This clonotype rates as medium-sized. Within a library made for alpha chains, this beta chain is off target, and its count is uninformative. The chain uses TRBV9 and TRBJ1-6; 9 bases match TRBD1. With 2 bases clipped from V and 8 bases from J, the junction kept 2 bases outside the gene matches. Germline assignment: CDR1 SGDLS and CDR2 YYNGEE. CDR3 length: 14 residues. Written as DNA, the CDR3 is TGTGCCAGCAGCGTGACAGGGGGTGATTCACCCCTCCACTTT. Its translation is CASSVTGGDSPLHF.

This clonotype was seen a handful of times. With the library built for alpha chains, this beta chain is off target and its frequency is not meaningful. CDR3 bases: TGCAGTGCTAGAGAGGGTGGGGAAAACTACGAGCAGTACTTC. It yields the protein CSAREGGENYEQYF. This sequence joins TRBV20-1 and TRBJ2-7; the D is unclear. V dropped 0 bases and J dropped 3 bases, with 12 bases sitting between them. Germline lookup yields CDR1 DFQATT and CDR2 SNEGSKA (reference sequence). The CDR3 has 14 residues.

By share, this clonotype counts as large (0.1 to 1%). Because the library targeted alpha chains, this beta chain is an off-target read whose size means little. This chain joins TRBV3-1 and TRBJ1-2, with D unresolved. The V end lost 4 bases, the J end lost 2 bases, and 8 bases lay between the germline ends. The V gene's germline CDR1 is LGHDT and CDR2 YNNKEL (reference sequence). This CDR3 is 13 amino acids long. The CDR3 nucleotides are TGTGCCAGCAGCCCGTCATGGAACTATGGCTACACCTTC. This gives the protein CASSPSWNYGYTF. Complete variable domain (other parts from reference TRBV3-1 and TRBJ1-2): DTAVSQTPKYLVTQMGNDKSIKCEQNLGHDTMYWYKQDSKKFLKIMFSYNNKELIINETVPNRFSPKSPDKAHLNLHINSLELGDSAVYFCASSPSWNYGYTFGSGTRLTVV.

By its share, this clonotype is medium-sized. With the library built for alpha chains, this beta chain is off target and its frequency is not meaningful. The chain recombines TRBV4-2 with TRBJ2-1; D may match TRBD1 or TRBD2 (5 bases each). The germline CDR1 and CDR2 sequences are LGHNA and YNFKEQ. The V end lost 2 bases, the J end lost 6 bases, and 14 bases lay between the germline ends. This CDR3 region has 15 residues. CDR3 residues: CASSQTGKEVNEQFF. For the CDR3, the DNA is TGTGCCAGCAGCCAAACAGGAAAGGAGGTCAATGAGCAGTTCTTC.

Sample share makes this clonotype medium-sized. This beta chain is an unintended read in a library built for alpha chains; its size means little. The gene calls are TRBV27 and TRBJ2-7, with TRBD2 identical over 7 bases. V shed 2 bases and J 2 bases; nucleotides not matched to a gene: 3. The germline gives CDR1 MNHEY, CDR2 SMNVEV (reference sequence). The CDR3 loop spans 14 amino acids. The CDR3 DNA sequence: TGTGCCAGCAGTTTACGCGGGGGACCCTACGAGCAGTACTTC. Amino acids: CASSLRGGPYEQYF.

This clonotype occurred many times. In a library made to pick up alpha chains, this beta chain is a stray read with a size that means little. This chain's CDR3 is CASSHTTGEWSDTQYF. CDR3 in DNA: TGTGCCAGCAGCCATACAACAGGGGAATGGTCAGATACGCAGTATTTT. The gene calls are TRBV4-2 and TRBJ2-3, with 7 bases identical to TRBD1. Germline trimming cut 3 bases from V and 4 bases from J; bases unmatched to any gene: 10. Looked up from germline, CDR1 is LGHNA and CDR2 is YNFKEQ. This CDR3 region has 16 residues.

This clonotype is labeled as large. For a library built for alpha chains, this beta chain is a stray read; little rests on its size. The CDR3 region is CASSQGAYEETQYF. The CDR3 DNA is TGTGCCAGCAGTCAGGGGGCGTATGAAGAGACCCAGTACTTC. The chain links TRBV2 to TRBJ2-5, with 8 bases fitting TRBD1. V was pared by 5 bases and J by 3 bases, with 5 bases of the junction left unmatched. Germline V gene data show CDR1 as SNHLY and CDR2 as FYNNEI. The CDR3 totals 14 residues.

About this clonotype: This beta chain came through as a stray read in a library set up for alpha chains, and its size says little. The CDR3 loop is CASRIQGAGGELFF. CDR3 DNA sequence: TGTGCCAGCAGGATACAGGGGGCCGGCGGGGAGCTGTTTTTT. The chain links TRBV12-3 or TRBV12-4 to TRBJ2-2; 9 bases match TRBD1. CDR3 size: 14 residues. V was pared by 6 bases and J by 7 bases, with 6 bases of the junction left unmatched.

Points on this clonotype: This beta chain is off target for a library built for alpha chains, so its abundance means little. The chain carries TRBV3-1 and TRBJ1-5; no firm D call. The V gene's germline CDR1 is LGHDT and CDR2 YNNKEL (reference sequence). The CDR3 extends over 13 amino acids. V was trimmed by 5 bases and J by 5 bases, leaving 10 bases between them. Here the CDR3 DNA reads TGTGCCAGCAGCTTCGACGCAGATCAGCCCCAGCATTTT. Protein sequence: CASSFDADQPQHF.